These T cell receptor beta chains were read from a single sample in a study of cytomegalovirus exposure and HLA in healthy donors. Sequencing was performed with immunoSEQ multiplex PCR; in TCRdb, only in-frame clones are kept and a portion is missing. The sample includes tens of thousands of clones, approximately 70% seen only once; the top ten take about 2.1%. The sequencing input was PBMCs. These receptors all come from a young man in good health and CMV-seronegative. CDR3s include the opening cysteine and the closing phenylalanine or tryptophan. Each record gives: J gene, V gene, clone size, D gene, CDR3 DNA, CDR3 protein. A D gene is named only where the DNA matches it firmly. Clone sizes are given selectively: once, few, many, or a class where the clone is expanded.

TRBJ2-5,TRBV27,-,-,TGTGCCAGCAGTTTATCGCCGGGTTGGGAGACCCAGTACTTC,CASSLSPGWETQYF
TRBJ1-2,TRBV5-1,-,-,TGCGCCAGCAGCCCTGCGACAGGAAAGGGCTACACCTTC,CASSPATGKGYTF
TRBJ1-1,TRBV7-2,-,-,TGTGCCAGCAGCTTAGGATTGACAGTGAACACTGAAGCTTTCTTT,CASSLGLTVNTEAFF
TRBJ1-4,TRBV7-2,few,TRBD1,TGTGCCAGCACCTTACTGACAGGGGTGGGTGAAAAACTGTTTTTT,CASTLLTGVGEKLFF
TRBJ1-5,TRBV6-5,-,-,TGTGCCAGCAGACCGTCGGTAAATCAGCCCCAGCATTTT,CASRPSVNQPQHF
TRBJ2-2,TRBV30,-,-,TGTGCCTGGAGTAACTCCTTGCCGGGGGAGCTGTTTTTT,CAWSNSLPGELFF
TRBJ2-1,TRBV5-4,-,TRBD2,TGTGCCACCCGGACTAGCGGGGGGCCGGGTGAGCAGTTCTTC,CATRTSGGPGEQFF
TRBJ2-7,TRBV6-5,-,-,TGTGCCAGCAGTTACCGTACGGACGGGAACGAGCAGTACTTC,CASSYRTDGNEQYF
TRBJ1-2,TRBV28,-,-,TGTGCCAGCAGTTCCAACGGCCTTCCCTCGGGGGGCTACACCTTC,CASSSNGLPSGGYTF
TRBJ2-2,TRBV5-1,-,TRBD2,TGCGCCAGCAGCTTGAGGACTAGCGGGAGCACCGGGGAGCTGTTTTTT,CASSLRTSGSTGELFF
TRBJ2-5,TRBV13,-,TRBD1,TGTGCCAGCAGCCATTGGGGACAGGGCCCGCAAGAGACCCAGTACTTC,CASSHWGQGPQETQYF
TRBJ2-6,TRBV11-2,-,-,TGTGCCAGCAGCTGGACCAACAGGGATCCTGGGGCCAACGTCCTGACTTTC,CASSWTNRDPGANVLTF
TRBJ2-5,TRBV6-1,-,TRBD1,TGTGCCAGCAGTGGGACAGGGGGCGGAGAGACCCAGTACTTC,CASSGTGGGETQYF
TRBJ2-3,TRBV5-4,-,-,TGTGCCAGCAGCCCGGGATTTCTAAGCACAGATACGCAGTATTTT,CASSPGFLSTDTQYF
TRBJ2-5,TRBV28,-,TRBD2,TGTGCCAGCGGTACTAGCGGCCAAGAGACCCAGTACTTC,CASGTSGQETQYF
TRBJ1-6,TRBV6-5,-,TRBD1,TGTGCCAGCAGCCGACAGGGAGCGGGGGGATCACCCCTCCACTTT,CASSRQGAGGSPLHF
TRBJ2-1,TRBV5-1,-,TRBD2,TGCGCCAGCAGCAGTGATAGCGGGAGATCGGGTGAGCAGTTCTTC,CASSSDSGRSGEQFF
TRBJ2-7,TRBV4-1,-,TRBD2,TGCGCCAGCAGCCAAGATCCCCCGACTAGCGAGGCCTACGAGCAGTACTTC,CASSQDPPTSEAYEQYF
TRBJ1-1,TRBV19,-,-,TGTGCCAGTAGTAGTAGGGGACAGAACACTGAAGCTTTCTTT,CASSSRGQNTEAFF
TRBJ1-6,TRBV6-5,once,-,TGTGCCAGCAGTTATAGTCAGGGGCGCACTTCACCCCTCCACTTT,CASSYSQGRTSPLHF
TRBJ1-2,TRBV4-1,-,-,TGCGCCAGCAGCCAAGGGGATCCACAGGGACCCTATGGCTACACCTTC,CASSQGDPQGPYGYTF
TRBJ2-5,TRBV5-4,-,-,TGTGCCAGCAGCTATAGCGGCCCGGGGCAAGAGACCCAGTACTTC,CASSYSGPGQETQYF
TRBJ2-1,TRBV30,once,-,TGTGCCTGGATTCACCCGGGTTACAATGAGCAGTTCTTC,CAWIHPGYNEQFF
TRBJ2-3,TRBV5-6,few,TRBD2,TGTGCCAGCAGCTTGCCTAGCGGGGGTTGGAGCACAGATACGCAGTATTTT,CASSLPSGGWSTDTQYF
TRBJ1-6,TRBV5-4,-,TRBD1,TGTGCCAGCAGCTCCCGGGACAGGGGATCACCCCTCCACTTT,CASSSRDRGSPLHF
TRBJ1-3,TRBV11-1,-,-,TGTGCCAGCAGCCTCAGGGGAAGAGGGGCCAGCTCTGGAAACACCATATATTTT,CASSLRGRGASSGNTIYF
TRBJ1-2,TRBV5-6,-,-,TGTGCCAGCAGCTTGGCGGGGACATCTTTATACACCTTC,CASSLAGTSLYTF
TRBJ1-6,TRBV27,-,-,TGTGCCAGCAGTTTATTCGGGGAAACCCATAATTCACCCCTCCACTTT,CASSLFGETHNSPLHF